One sample yielded the 16 T cell receptor beta chains listed below, sequenced in a study of graft-versus-host responses after intestinal transplantation. The antigens these receptors bind are not known. Produced via immunoSEQ multiplex PCR; TCRdb's table is partial and in-frame only. In the table there are 75,000 to 100,000 clones, 75% to 95% of which are singletons. The sequences come from unstimulated CD4+ T cells sorted from spleen or lymph node cells, collected before transplant. These receptors all come from a human donor who was the organ donor for an intestinal transplant.

V gene TRBV4-1 combines with J gene TRBJ1-6; 9 bases match TRBD1. CDR1 and CDR2 from the germline V gene are MGHRA and YSYEKL. The ends lost 1 base at V and 7 bases at J; junction bases unmatched: 2. CDR3 length: 15 amino acids. In DNA form, the CDR3 reads TGCGCCAGCAGCCAAGGGACAGGGGTAAATTCACCCCTCCACTTT. This codes for CASSQGTGVNSPLHF.

The table lists this clone with a few counts. This chain links TRBV6-1 with TRBJ1-3; no clear D gene. CDR1 and CDR2 from the germline V gene are MNHNS and SASEGT. The CDR3 spans 14 residues. V gave up 3 bases and J gave up 0 bases, with 6 bases separating them. The chain's CDR3 is CASSEASSGNTIYF. DNA for the CDR3: TGTGCCAGCAGTGAGGCCAGCTCTGGAAACACCATATATTTT.

V is TRBV27 and J is TRBJ1-6; D is uncertain. The V gene lost 5 bases and the J gene lost 7 bases, with 12 bases spanning the gap. The length of the CDR3 is 14 residues. CDR1 MNHEY and CDR2 SMNVEV come from the germline V gene (reference sequence). This CDR3 reads CASSLRLRNSPLHF. CDR3 nucleotide sequence: TGTGCCAGCAGTCTGCGACTAAGGAATTCACCCCTCCACTTT.

J is TRBJ1-1 and V is TRBV7-8, with D hard to call. This CDR3 is 13 amino acids long. Germline V gives CDR1 SGHVS, CDR2 FQNEAQ. The V gene lost 1 base and the J gene lost 2 bases, with 5 bases spanning the gap. The CDR3 is CASSLVENTEAFF. Written as DNA, the CDR3 is TGTGCCAGCAGCTTAGTAGAAAACACTGAAGCTTTCTTT.

In this sample, this clone turned up once. The V and J genes are TRBV5-4 and TRBJ2-1; 10 bases line up with TRBD1. Germline values: CDR1 SGHNT, CDR2 YYREEE (reference sequence). This CDR3 spans 16 amino acids. V lost 0 bases to trimming and J lost 6 bases; unmatched junction nucleotides: 6. This chain's CDR3 is CASSLARTGGGNEQFF. In nucleotides, the CDR3 is TGTGCCAGCAGCTTGGCACGGACAGGGGGTGGCAATGAGCAGTTCTTC.

The chain combines TRBV28 with TRBJ1-3; D is unresolved. This CDR3 has 15 residues. The germline CDR1 and CDR2 sequences are MDHEN and SYDVKM. With 4 bases removed from V and 0 bases from J, the gap between germline ends came to 10 bases. The DNA for the CDR3 is TGTGCCAGCAGTTGGGGAGGGCCCTCTGGAAACACCATATATTTT. Its translation is CASSWGGPSGNTIYF.

V and J are TRBV4-2 and TRBJ2-5; 9 bases agree with TRBD2. The DNA end is a closer match to TRBJ2-7, so the J assignment may be wrong. Germline V gene sequence: CDR1 LGHNA, CDR2 YNFKEQ. The CDR3 extends over 15 amino acids. The CDR3 DNA follows: TGTGCCAGCAGCCACAATCCTAGCGGGGTCTACGAGCAGTACTTC. It specifies CASSHNPSGVYEQYF.

The chain has TRBV18 and TRBJ2-3; 7 bases align to TRBD2. V trimming: 6 bases; J trimming: 0 bases; junction bases outside the gene matches: 6. The CDR3 has 15 residues. Germline V gene sequence: CDR1 KGHSH, CDR2 LQKENI. The CDR3 sequence: CASSRDYLSTDTQYF. As DNA, the CDR3 is TGTGCCAGCTCTCGGGACTACCTTAGCACAGATACGCAGTATTTT.

V and J are TRBV7-9 and TRBJ1-1, with TRBD1 as a possible D gene (5 bases). Per the germline V gene, CDR1 is SEHNR and CDR2 is FQNEAQ (reference sequence). This CDR3 has 16 residues. V was shortened by 5 bases and J by 5 bases, with 21 bases between the two germline ends. In DNA form, the CDR3 reads TGTGCCAGCAGCATACCCTCCCGGGGACTCGAGACTGAAGCTTTCTTT. Protein: CASSIPSRGLETEAFF.

This clone occurred once. The J gene is TRBJ1-1, the V gene TRBV7-2; 7 bases agree with TRBD1. The CDR3 loop spans 17 amino acids. Germline V gene sequence: CDR1 SGHTA, CDR2 FQGNSA. Germline trimming cut 6 bases from V and 0 bases from J; bases unmatched to any gene: 13. Here the CDR3 reads CASRDKGGYGMNTEAFF. The CDR3 DNA reads TGTGCCAGCAGGGACAAAGGGGGCTACGGGATGAACACTGAAGCTTTCTTT.

The V and J genes are TRBV5-1 and TRBJ1-6; TRBD1 matches at 7 bases. Unmatched junction bases numbered 5, after V lost 0 bases and J lost 8 bases. The germline CDR1 and CDR2 sequences are SGHRS and YFSETQ. There are 15 residues in the CDR3. CDR3 sequence reads: CASSLVPGGDSPLHF. Written as DNA, the CDR3 is TGCGCCAGCAGCTTGGTGCCAGGGGGTGATTCACCCCTCCACTTT. Based on the CDR3 plus reference TRBV5-1 and TRBJ1-6, the full variable domain is KAGVTQTPRYLIKTRGQQVTLSCSPISGHRSVSWYQQTPGQGLQFLFEYFSETQRNKGNFPGRFSGRQFSNSRSEMNVSTLELGDSALYLCASSLVPGGDSPLHFGNGTRLTVT.

This chain connects TRBV4-1 to TRBJ1-1; D unresolved. Germline V gene data show CDR1 as MGHRA and CDR2 as YSYEKL. V lost 3 bases, J lost 1 base, and 9 bases lay in between. CDR3 length equals 14 residues. The DNA for the CDR3 is TGCGCCAGCAGCCAGAGGCCGGGGAACACTGAAGCTTTCTTT. Translating gives CASSQRPGNTEAFF.

The chain combines TRBV6-5 with TRBJ1-6; the match to TRBD1 covers 10 bases. With V trimmed by 6 bases and J by 6 bases, 2 bases remained unmatched. The length of the CDR3 is 14 residues. Germline assignment: CDR1 MNHEY and CDR2 SVGAGI. The CDR3 loop is CASRGQGPNSPLHF. The CDR3 nucleotides read TGTGCCAGCAGGGGACAGGGGCCTAATTCACCCCTCCACTTT.

The genes are TRBV6-5 and TRBJ1-4, with D possibly being TRBD1 (5 bases). The CDR3 runs 13 residues. V dropped 5 bases and J dropped 4 bases, with 8 bases sitting between them. Looked up from germline, CDR1 is MNHEY and CDR2 is SVGAGI. CDR3 in amino acids: CASSTGHNEKLFF. The CDR3 DNA is TGTGCCAGCAGTACCGGACATAATGAAAAACTGTTTTTT.

The CDR3 spells CASNGGRWVNTEAFF. For the CDR3, the DNA is TGTGCCAGTAATGGGGGCCGGTGGGTGAACACTGAAGCTTTCTTT. The chain employs TRBV19 and TRBJ1-1; tentative D call: TRBD1 (6 bases). Trimming cost V 7 bases and J 0 bases, with 15 bases left between them. Germline CDR1 reads LNHDA; CDR2 reads SQIVND (reference sequence). The CDR3 has 15 amino acids.

This rearrangement joins TRBV5-1 to TRBJ2-3; TRBD2 aligns across 7 bases. The junction had 6 bases not matched to a gene; V was cut back by 0 bases and J by 2 bases. This CDR3 comprises 16 residues. Germline V gene sequence: CDR1 SGHRS, CDR2 YFSETQ. CDR3 coding DNA: TGCGCCAGCAGCTTGGTTGCGGGGGTGATCACAGATACGCAGTATTTT. Translated: CASSLVAGVITDTQYF.